The text below deals with one T cell receptor beta chain. Its target is unknown. Other DNA variants within this sample encode the same CDR3. This specimen comes from a study of cytomegalovirus exposure and HLA in healthy donors. Nominally healthy donors were sampled, though unrecorded immune exposures were likely. Whole-study results and caveats: The authors confirmed in vitro that a few CMV-associated chains were specific for CMV antigens. In a later analysis, HLA-C alleles had the fewest associated TCRs, DRB1 alleles the most. Common viral pathogens seemed to be connected with several of the most significant clusters, according to a later analysis.

The PCR was carried out with 60 Vbeta primers and 13 Jbeta primers. TCRdb keeps only in-frame clones here, not all; method: immunoSEQ multiplex PCR. The sample lists under 200,000 clones, roughly 80% occurring once. Germline V lookup: CDR1 GTSNPN, CDR2 SVGIG (reference sequence). The CDR3 loop spans 13 amino acids. V lost 6 bases to trimming and J lost 3 bases, with 15 bases between them. The chain links TRBV30 to TRBJ2-7; a weak D match, TRBD2 (5 bases). The sequenced sample was PBMCs. The clonotype comes from a man over 45 in good health and CMV-seropositive. The CDR3 bases are TGTGCCTGCACGGGGTGGAGGAACTACGAGCAGTACTTC. Translated, it gives CACTGWRNYEQYF.